This TCR beta chain stems from a study of glioma-infiltrating T cells after dendritic cell vaccination. For the study at large: The vaccine used monocyte-derived dendritic cells pulsed overnight with autologous tumor lysate.

Input was approximately 1.8 ug genomic DNA, or all available if less. The primer mix had 60 V beta and 13 J beta primers. Clones were read by immunoSEQ multiplex PCR, and TCRdb kept only the in-frame ones, dropping some. The table records about 65,000 clones, roughly 86% of them present only once. CDR1 and CDR2 (germline): SGHVS, FQNEAQ. CDR3 length: 13 residues. Between the trimmed V and J ends, which lost 1 base and 3 bases, there was a span of 6 bases. Time point in this sample: after dendritic cell vaccination, including at tumor progression/relapse. This clonotype was obtained from a human donor with glioblastoma. The genes are TRBV7-8 and TRBJ2-5; perhaps TRBD2 as D (5 bases). This specimen consisted of blood, obtained after dendritic cell vaccination. The CDR3 nucleotides are TGTGCCAGCAGCTTAGTCGGGAAAGAGACCCAGTACTTC. Its protein product is CASSLVGKETQYF. The variable domain in full, completed from reference TRBV7-8 and TRBJ2-5, reads GAGVSQSPRYKVAKRGQDVALRCDPISGHVSLFWYQQALGQGPEFLTYFQNEAQLDKSGLPSDRFFAERPEGSVSTLKIQRTQQEDSAVYLCASSLVGKETQYFGPGTRLLVL.